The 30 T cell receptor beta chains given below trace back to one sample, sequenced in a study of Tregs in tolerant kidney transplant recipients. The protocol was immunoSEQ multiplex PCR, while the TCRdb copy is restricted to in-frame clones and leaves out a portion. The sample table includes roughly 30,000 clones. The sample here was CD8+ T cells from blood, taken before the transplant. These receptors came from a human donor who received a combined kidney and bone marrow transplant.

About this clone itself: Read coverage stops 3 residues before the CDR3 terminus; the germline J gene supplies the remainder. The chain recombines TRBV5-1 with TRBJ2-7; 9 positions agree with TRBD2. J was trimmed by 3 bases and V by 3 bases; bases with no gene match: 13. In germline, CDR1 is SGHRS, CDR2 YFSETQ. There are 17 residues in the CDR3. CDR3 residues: CASSSCSGRNLSYEQYF. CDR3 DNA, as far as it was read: TGCGCCAGCAGCTCCTGCAGCGGGAGGAACCTGAGCTACGAG.

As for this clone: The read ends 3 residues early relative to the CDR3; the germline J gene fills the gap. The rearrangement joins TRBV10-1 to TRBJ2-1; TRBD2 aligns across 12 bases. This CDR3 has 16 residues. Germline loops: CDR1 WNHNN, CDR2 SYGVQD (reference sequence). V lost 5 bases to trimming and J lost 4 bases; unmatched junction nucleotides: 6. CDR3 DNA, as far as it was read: TGCGCCAGCAGTACTGGACTAGCGGGGTTATACAATGAG. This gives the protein CASSTGLAGLYNE. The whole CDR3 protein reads CASSTGLAGLYNEQFF.

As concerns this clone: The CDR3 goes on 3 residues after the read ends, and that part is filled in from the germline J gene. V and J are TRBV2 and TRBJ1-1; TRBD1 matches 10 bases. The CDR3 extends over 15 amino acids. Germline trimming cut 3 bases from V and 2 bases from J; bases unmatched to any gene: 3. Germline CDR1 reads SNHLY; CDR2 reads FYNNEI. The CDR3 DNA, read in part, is TGTGCCAGCAGTGAGACAGGGGGCTATAACACTGAA. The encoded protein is CASSETGGYNTE. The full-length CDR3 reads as CASSETGGYNTEAFF. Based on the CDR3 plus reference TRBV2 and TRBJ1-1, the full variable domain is EPEVTQTPSHQVTQMGQEVILRCVPISNHLYFYWYRQILGQKVEFLVSFYNNEISEKSEIFDDQFSVERPDGSNFTLKIRSTKLEDSAMYFCASSETGGYNTEAFFGQGTRLTVV.

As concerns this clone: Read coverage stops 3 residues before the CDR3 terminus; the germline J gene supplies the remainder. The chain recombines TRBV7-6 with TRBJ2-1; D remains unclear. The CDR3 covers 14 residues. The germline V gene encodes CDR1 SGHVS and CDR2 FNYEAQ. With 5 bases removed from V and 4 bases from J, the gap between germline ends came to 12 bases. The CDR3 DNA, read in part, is TGTGCCAGCAGCCCCCCGGCCGGGTACAATGAG. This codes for CASSPPAGYNE. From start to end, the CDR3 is CASSPPAGYNEQFF.

CDR3 region: CASSLAQETQYF. CDR3 DNA (partial): TGTGCCAGCAGCTTAGCACAAGAGACC. The V and J genes are TRBV11-2 and TRBJ2-5; D remains ambiguous. The read comes to an end 3 residues before the CDR3 does, leaving the germline J gene to fill in the end. In germline, CDR1 is SGHAT, CDR2 FQNNGV. V dropped 1 base and J dropped 2 bases, with 2 bases sitting between them. CDR3 size: 12 residues. Drawing the rest from reference TRBV11-2 and TRBJ2-5, the complete variable domain is EAGVAQSPRYKIIEKRQSVAFWCNPISGHATLYWYQQILGQGPKLLIQFQNNGVVDDSQLPKDRFSAERLKGVDSTLKIQPAKLEDSAVYLCASSLAQETQYFGPGTRLLVL.

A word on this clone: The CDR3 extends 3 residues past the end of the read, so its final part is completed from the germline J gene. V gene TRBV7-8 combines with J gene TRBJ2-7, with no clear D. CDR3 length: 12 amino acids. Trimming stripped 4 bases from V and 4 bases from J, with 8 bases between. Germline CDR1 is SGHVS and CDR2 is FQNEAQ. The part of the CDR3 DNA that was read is TGTGCCAGCAGCTCAACAGAATACGAG. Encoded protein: CASSSTEYE. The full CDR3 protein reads CASSSTEYEQYF.

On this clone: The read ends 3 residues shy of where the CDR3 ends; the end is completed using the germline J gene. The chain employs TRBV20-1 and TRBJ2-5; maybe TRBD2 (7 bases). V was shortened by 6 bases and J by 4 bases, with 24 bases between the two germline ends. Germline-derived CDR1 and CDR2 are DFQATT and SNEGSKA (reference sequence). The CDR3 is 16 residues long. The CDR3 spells CSANPPEGGKSETQYF. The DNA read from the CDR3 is TGCAGTGCCAATCCACCCGAGGGGGGGAAGTCAGAGACC.

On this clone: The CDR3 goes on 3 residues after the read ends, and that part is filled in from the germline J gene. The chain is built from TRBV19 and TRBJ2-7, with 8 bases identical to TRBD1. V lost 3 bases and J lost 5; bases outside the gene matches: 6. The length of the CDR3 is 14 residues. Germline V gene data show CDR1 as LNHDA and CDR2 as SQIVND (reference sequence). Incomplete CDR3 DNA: TGTGCCAGTAGTATGTGGGCAGGGGGCAACGAG. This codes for CASSMWAGGNE. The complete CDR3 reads CASSMWAGGNEQYF. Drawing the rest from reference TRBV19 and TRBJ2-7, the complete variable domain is DGGITQSPKYLFRKEGQNVTLSCEQNLNHDAMYWYRQDPGQGLRLIYYSQIVNDFQKGDIAEGYSVSREKKESFPLTVTSAQKNPTAFYLCASSMWAGGNEQYFGPGTRLTVT.

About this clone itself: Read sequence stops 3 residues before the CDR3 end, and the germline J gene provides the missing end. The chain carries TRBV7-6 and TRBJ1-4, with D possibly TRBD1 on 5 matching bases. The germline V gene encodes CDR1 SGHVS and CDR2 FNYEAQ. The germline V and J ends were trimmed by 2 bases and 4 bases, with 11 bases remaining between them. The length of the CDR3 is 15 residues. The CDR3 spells CASSLSWGGNEKLFF. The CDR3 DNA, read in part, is TGTGCCAGCAGCTTATCGTGGGGGGGTAATGAAAAA. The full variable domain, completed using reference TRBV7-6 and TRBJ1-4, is GAGVSQSPRYKVTKRGQDVALRCDPISGHVSLYWYRQALGQGPEFLTYFNYEAQQDKSGLPNDRFSAERPEGSISTLTIQRTEQRDSAMYRCASSLSWGGNEKLFFGSGTQLSVL.

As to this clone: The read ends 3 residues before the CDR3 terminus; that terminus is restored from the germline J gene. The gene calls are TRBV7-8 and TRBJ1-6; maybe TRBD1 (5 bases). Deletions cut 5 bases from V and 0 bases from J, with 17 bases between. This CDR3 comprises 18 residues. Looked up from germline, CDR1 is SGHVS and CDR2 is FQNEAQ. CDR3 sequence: CASSVSWGESSYNSPLHF. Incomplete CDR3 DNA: TGTGCCAGCAGCGTTAGTTGGGGGGAGAGCTCCTATAATTCACCC.

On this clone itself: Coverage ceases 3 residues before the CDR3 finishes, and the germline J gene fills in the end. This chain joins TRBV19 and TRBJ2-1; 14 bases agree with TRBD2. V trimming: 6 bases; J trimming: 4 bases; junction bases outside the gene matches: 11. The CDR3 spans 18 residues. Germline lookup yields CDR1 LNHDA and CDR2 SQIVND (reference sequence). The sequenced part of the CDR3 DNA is TGTGCCAGTAGCTCCGAGGGACTAGCGGGAGAAAGTTACAATGAG. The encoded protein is CASSSEGLAGESYNE. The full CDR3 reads CASSSEGLAGESYNEQFF.

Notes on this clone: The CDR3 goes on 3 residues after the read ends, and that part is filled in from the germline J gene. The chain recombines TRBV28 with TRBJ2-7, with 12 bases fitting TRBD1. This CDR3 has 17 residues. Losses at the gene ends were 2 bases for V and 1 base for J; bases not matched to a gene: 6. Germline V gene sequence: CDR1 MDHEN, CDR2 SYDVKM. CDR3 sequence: CASSLPRDRGRSYEQYF. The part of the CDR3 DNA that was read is TGTGCCAGCAGTTTACCTCGGGACAGGGGGCGATCCTACGAG.

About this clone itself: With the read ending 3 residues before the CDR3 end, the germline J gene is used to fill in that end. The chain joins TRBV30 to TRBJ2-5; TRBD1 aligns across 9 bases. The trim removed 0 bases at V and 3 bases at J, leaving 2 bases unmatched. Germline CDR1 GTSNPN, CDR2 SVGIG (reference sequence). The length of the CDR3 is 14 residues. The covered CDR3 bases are TGTGCCTGGAGTGTGGGACAGGGCAAAGAGACC. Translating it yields CAWSVGQGKET. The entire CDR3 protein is CAWSVGQGKETQYF.

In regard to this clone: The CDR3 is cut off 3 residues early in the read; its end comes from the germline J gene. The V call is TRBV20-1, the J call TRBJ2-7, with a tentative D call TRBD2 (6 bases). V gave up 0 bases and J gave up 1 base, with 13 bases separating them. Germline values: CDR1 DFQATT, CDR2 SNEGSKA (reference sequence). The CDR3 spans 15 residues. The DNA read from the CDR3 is TGCAGTGCTAGAGATTCGGGCAGCGGGTCCTACGAG. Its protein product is CSARDSGSGSYE. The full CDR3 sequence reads CSARDSGSGSYEQYF.

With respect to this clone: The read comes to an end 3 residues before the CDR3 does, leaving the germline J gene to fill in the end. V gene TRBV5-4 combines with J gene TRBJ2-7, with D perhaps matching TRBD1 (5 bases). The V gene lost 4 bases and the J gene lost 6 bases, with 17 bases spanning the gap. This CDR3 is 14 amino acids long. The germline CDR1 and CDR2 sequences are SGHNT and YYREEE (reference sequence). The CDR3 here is CASSPPLGLGEQYF. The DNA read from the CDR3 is TGTGCCAGCAGCCCCCCCTTGGGGCTGGGCGAG.

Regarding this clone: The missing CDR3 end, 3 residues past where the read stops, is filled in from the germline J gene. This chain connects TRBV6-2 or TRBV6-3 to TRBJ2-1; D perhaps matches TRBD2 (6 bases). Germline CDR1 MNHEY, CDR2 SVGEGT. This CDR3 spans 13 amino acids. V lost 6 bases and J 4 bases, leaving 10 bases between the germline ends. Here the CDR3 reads CASREGRYNEQFF. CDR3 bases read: TGTGCCAGCAGGGAGGGCCGGTACAATGAG.

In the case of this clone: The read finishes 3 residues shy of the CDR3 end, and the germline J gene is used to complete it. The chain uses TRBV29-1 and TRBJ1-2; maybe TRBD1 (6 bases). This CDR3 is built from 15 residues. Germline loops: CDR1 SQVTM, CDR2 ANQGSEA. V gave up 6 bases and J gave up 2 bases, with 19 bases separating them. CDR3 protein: CSVVGAGYENYGYTF. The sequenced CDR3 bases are TGCAGCGTCGTGGGGGCAGGGTACGAGAACTATGGC.

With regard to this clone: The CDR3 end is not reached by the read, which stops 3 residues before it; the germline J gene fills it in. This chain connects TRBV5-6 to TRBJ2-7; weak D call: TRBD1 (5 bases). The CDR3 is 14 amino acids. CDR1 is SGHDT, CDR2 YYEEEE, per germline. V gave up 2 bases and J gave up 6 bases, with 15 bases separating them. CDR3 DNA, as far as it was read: TGTGCCAGCAGCTTCGGTCAGGGTCTGGTCGAG. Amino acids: CASSFGQGLVE. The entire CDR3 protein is CASSFGQGLVEQYF.

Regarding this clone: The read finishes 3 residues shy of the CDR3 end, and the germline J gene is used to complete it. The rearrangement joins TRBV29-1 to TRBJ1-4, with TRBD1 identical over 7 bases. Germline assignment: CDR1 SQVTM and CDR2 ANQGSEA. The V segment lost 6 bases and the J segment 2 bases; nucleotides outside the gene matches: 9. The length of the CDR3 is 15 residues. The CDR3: CSVSYSGGTNEKLFF. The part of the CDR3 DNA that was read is TGCAGCGTCAGCTACTCAGGGGGTACTAATGAAAAA.

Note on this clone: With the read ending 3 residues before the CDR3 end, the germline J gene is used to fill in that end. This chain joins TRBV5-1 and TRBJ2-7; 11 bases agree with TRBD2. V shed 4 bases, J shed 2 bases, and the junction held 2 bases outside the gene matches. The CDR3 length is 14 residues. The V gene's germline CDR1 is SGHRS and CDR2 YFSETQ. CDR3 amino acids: CASSVTSGTYEQYF. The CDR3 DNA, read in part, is TGCGCCAGCAGCGTGACTAGCGGGACCTACGAG.

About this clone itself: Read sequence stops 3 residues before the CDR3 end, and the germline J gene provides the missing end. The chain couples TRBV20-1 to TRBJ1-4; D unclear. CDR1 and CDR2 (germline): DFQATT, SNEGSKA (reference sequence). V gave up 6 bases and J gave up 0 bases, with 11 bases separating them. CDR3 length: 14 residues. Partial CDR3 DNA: TGCAGTGCGCCGGTCGGTGCAACTAATGAAAAA. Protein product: CSAPVGATNEK. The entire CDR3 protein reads CSAPVGATNEKLFF.

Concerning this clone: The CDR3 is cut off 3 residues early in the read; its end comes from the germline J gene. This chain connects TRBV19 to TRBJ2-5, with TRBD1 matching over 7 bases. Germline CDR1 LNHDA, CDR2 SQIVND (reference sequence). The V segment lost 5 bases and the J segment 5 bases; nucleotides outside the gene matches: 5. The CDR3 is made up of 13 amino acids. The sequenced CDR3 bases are TGTGCCAGTAGTGTTGACAGGGAGGAGACC. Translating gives CASSVDREET. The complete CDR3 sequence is CASSVDREETQYF.

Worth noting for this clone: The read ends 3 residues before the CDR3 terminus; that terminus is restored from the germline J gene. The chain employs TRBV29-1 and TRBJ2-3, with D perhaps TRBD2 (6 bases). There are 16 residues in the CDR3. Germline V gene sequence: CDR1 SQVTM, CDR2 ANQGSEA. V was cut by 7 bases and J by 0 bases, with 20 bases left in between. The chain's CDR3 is CSAGGWDQPSTDTQYF. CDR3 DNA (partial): TGCAGCGCTGGGGGGTGGGATCAGCCGAGCACAGATACG.

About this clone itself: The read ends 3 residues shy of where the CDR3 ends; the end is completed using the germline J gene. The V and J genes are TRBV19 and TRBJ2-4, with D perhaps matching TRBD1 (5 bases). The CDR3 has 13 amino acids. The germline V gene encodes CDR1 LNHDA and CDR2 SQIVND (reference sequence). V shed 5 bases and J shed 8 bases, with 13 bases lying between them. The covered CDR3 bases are TGTGCCAGTAGTCGGGCAGGGTGGGACATT. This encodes CASSRAGWDI. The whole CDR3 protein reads CASSRAGWDIQYF.

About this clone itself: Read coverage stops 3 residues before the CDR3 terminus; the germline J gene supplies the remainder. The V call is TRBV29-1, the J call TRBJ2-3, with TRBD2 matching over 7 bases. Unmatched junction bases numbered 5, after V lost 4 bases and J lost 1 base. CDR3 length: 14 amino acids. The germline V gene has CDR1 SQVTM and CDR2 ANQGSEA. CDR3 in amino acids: CSVVSGPRTDTQYF. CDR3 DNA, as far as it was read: TGCAGCGTTGTTAGCGGGCCCCGCACAGATACG.

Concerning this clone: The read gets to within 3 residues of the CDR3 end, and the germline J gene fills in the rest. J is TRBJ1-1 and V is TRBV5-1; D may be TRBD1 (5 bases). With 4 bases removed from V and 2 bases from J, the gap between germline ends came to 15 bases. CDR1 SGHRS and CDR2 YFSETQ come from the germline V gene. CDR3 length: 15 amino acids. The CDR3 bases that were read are TGCGCCAGCAGCCTTAGCGGGACTACCAACACTGAA. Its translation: CASSLSGTTNTE. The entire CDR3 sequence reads CASSLSGTTNTEAFF.

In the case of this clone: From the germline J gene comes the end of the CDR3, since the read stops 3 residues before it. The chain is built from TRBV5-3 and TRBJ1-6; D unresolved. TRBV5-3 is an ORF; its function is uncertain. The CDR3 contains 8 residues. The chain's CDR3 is CGPVTLHF. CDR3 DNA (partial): TGTGGCCCGGTAACC.

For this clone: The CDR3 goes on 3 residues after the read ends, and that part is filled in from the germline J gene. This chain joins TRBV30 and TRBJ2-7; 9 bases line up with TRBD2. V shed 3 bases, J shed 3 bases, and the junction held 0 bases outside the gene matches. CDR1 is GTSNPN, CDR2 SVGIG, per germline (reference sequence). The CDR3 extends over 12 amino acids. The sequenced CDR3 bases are TGTGCCTGGAGGACTAGCGGCTACGAG. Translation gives CAWRTSGYE. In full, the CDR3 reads CAWRTSGYEQYF.

The covered CDR3 bases are TGTGCCAGCAGTTATTCCGGGACAGAG. Its translation: CASSYSGTE. The entire CDR3 reads CASSYSGTEAFF. The V gene is TRBV5-5, the J gene TRBJ1-1, with 7 bases lining up with TRBD1. The CDR3 extends 3 residues past the end of the read, so its final part is completed from the germline J gene. The CDR3 is made up of 12 amino acids. Germline V CDR1 and CDR2: SGHKS, YYEKEE (reference sequence).

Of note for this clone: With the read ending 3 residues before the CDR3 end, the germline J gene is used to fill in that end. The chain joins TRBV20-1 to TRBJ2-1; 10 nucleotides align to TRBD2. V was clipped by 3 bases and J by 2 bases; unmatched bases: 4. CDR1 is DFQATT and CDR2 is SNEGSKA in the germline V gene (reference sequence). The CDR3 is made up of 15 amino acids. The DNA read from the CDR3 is TGCAGTGCTAGTGAGACTAGCGGGCCCTACAATGAG. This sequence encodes CSASETSGPYNE. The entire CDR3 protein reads CSASETSGPYNEQFF.